This T cell receptor beta chain is from a study of long-term antiretroviral therapy in people with HIV. Study-level points and caveats: The study found that diversity rose after ART but stayed below transplant donor controls.

The immunoSEQ assay was v3.0, run at survey level. Per-sample TRB depth target: about 35,000-55,000 T-cell genomes. The repertoire was sequenced with immunoSEQ multiplex PCR; TCRdb's copy has only in-frame clones and lacks some. The table shows approximately 20,000 clones, with approximately 80% occurring only once. About this clone itself: Its cognate antigen is unknown.

The clonotype originates from a man aged 35 to 55 with HIV. Sample: unsorted PBMCs, taken 1.6 years after starting antiretroviral therapy.

Here the CDR3 DNA reads TGTGCCAGCAGCTTATATAGGGATACGCAGTATTTT. Its translation is CASSLYRDTQYF. This chain links TRBV11-2 with TRBJ2-3; D gene uncertain. V lost 2 bases and J lost 6, with 6 bases in between. Germline V lookup: CDR1 SGHAT, CDR2 FQNNGV. The CDR3 runs 12 residues.